Included here is one T cell receptor beta chain sequence, with context. Its specificity is not known. The record originates from a study of CD8+CD57+ T cells in acquired aplastic anemia. Study details: Quantities of DNA derived from sorted CD4+ and CD8+ cells averaged around 3 ug. Overall study results and limits: Patients shared some 30 CD8+ CDR3 sequences with controls.

The template used for profiling TCR beta VDJ and CDR3 was genomic DNA. TCRdb reprocessed the reads via MiXCR and lists one record per CDR3 protein. Among around 190,000 distinct CDR3 sequences listed, about half were seen once. Trimming took off 7 bases at V and 7 bases at J, with 9 bases between the two ends. This CDR3 spans 11 amino acids. Per the germline V gene, CDR1 is SGHTA and CDR2 is FQGNSA. This chain uses TRBV7-2 with TRBJ2-3, with D perhaps matching TRBD2 (5 bases). Input material: sorted CD4+, CD8+, or CD8+CD57+ T cells (not recorded which) from PBMCs. The TCR originated in a human donor in good health, serving as a control. The CDR3 DNA follows: TGTGCCAGCACTAGCTCGTATACGCAGTATTTT. As protein: CASTSSYTQYF.